One sample yielded the 21 T cell receptor beta chains listed below, sequenced in a study of siplizumab effects on memory and regulatory T cells. Clones were sequenced by immunoSEQ multiplex PCR, and TCRdb holds only the in-frame ones, with some missing. The table includes 45,000 to 50,000 clones, about 90% detected once. The sequenced sample consisted of naive CD8+ T cells sorted from blood. The receptors shown here come from a human donor in good health.

This chain joins TRBV9 and TRBJ2-1; TRBD2 aligns across 8 bases. V was pared by 2 bases and J by 6 bases, with 7 bases of the junction left unmatched. Per the germline V gene, CDR1 is SGDLS and CDR2 is YYNGEE. The CDR3 covers 15 residues. The CDR3 is CASSVWLAGLNEQFF. CDR3 sequence (DNA): TGTGCCAGCAGCGTGTGGCTAGCGGGTCTCAATGAGCAGTTCTTC.

This rearrangement joins TRBV2 to TRBJ2-3, with D uncertain. Between the trimmed V and J ends, which lost 3 bases and 1 base, there was a span of 8 bases. The CDR3 sequence is 14 residues long. Per germline, CDR1 SNHLY and CDR2 FYNNEI. Here the CDR3 DNA reads TGTGCCAGCAGTGATTTTTTCGGCACAGATACGCAGTATTTT. This gives the protein CASSDFFGTDTQYF.

The chain employs TRBV9 and TRBJ2-7; TRBD1 matches at 9 bases. V lost 0 bases and J lost 2; bases outside the gene matches: 0. Germline lookup yields CDR1 SGDLS and CDR2 YYNGEE. This CDR3 comprises 14 residues. The CDR3 nucleotides are TGTGCCAGCAGCGTAGGGACAGGGGCCTACGAGCAGTACTTC. Translated, it gives CASSVGTGAYEQYF.

The V and J genes are TRBV29-1 and TRBJ2-1, with D possibly being TRBD1 (5 bases). Germline V CDR1 and CDR2: SQVTM, ANQGSEA. CDR3 length: 16 residues. V dropped 4 bases and J dropped 0 bases, with 16 bases sitting between them. CDR3 in DNA: TGCAGCGTTGTCGGTCTCTTGACAGTCTCCTACAATGAGCAGTTCTTC. It encodes CSVVGLLTVSYNEQFF.

V gene TRBV7-3 combines with J gene TRBJ2-5, with TRBD2 identical over 12 bases. The germline V gene has CDR1 SGHTA and CDR2 FQGTGA. CDR3 length: 15 residues. V lost 5 bases, J lost 4 bases, and 5 bases stayed unmatched. The CDR3 here is CASSLAGGPLETQYF. The CDR3 bases are TGTGCCAGCAGCCTAGCGGGAGGGCCGCTAGAGACCCAGTACTTC.

The J gene is TRBJ1-5, the V gene TRBV7-6, with no clear D. In germline, CDR1 is SGHVS, CDR2 FNYEAQ. The germline V and J ends were trimmed by 1 base and 0 bases, with 13 bases remaining between them. This CDR3 comprises 17 residues. The CDR3 is CASSLGALSYSNQPQHF. The DNA for the CDR3 is TGTGCCAGCAGCTTAGGTGCCCTATCATATAGCAATCAGCCCCAGCATTTT.

The chain joins TRBV7-8 to TRBJ1-4; D gene ambiguous. The length of the CDR3 is 16 residues. The ends were cut back, 3 bases at V and 1 base at J, with 12 bases in the middle. The germline V gene has CDR1 SGHVS and CDR2 FQNEAQ. In nucleotides, the CDR3 is TGTGCCAGCAGCTTTTGGCTTGAGGGAACTAATGAAAAACTGTTTTTT. Protein: CASSFWLEGTNEKLFF.

This chain connects TRBV5-4 to TRBJ1-2, with D possibly matching TRBD1 (6 bases). The CDR3 is 12 amino acids. The germline V gene encodes CDR1 SGHNT and CDR2 YYREEE (reference sequence). V lost 5 bases and J 2 bases, leaving 7 bases between the germline ends. This CDR3 reads CASRGQNYGYTF. The CDR3 DNA follows: TGTGCCAGCAGAGGACAGAACTATGGCTACACCTTC.

In DNA form, the CDR3 reads TGTGCCAGCAGTGAGGGACATCCAGGGAATGAGCAGTTCTTC. Translation: CASSEGHPGNEQFF. The chain combines TRBV6-5 with TRBJ2-1; TRBD1 is a possible D gene (6 bases). V lost 5 bases and J 7 bases, leaving 15 bases between the germline ends. Germline V CDR1 and CDR2: MNHEY, SVGAGI. The CDR3 is 14 amino acids.

The J gene is TRBJ1-5, the V gene TRBV15; D is possibly TRBD1 (5 bases). Germline V gene sequence: CDR1 LNHNV, CDR2 YYDKDF (reference sequence). V was trimmed by 5 bases and J by 6 bases, leaving 20 bases between them. The CDR3 has 16 amino acids. The CDR3 coding sequence is TGTGCCACCAGCGCCCCAGGGTGGCAGGGCTCTCAGCCCCAGCATTTT. This codes for CATSAPGWQGSQPQHF. Full variable domain (missing parts from reference TRBV15 and TRBJ1-5): DAMVIQNPRYQVTQFGKPVTLSCSQTLNHNVMYWYQQKSSQAPKLLFHYYDKDFNNEADTPDNFQSRRPNTSFCFLDIRSPGLGDTAMYLCATSAPGWQGSQPQHFGDGTRLSIL.

The chain couples TRBV5-4 to TRBJ2-3; 9 bases fit TRBD2. The V gene's germline CDR1 is SGHNT and CDR2 YYREEE (reference sequence). The CDR3 totals 15 residues. V shed 4 bases and J 1 base; nucleotides not matched to a gene: 4. The CDR3 protein is CASSPWTSGTDTQYF. CDR3 in DNA: TGTGCCAGCAGCCCATGGACTAGCGGCACAGATACGCAGTATTTT.

The chain joins TRBV7-9 to TRBJ2-7, with D possibly TRBD1 on 5 matching bases. The germline V gene encodes CDR1 SEHNR and CDR2 FQNEAQ (reference sequence). This CDR3 region has 16 residues. V lost 4 bases, J lost 1 base, and 17 bases lay in between. CDR3: CASSSDRGRRSYEQYF. CDR3 DNA: TGTGCCAGCAGCTCCGACAGAGGAAGAAGGTCCTACGAGCAGTACTTC.

This chain connects TRBV15 to TRBJ2-1; D possibly corresponds to TRBD2 (5 bases). Deletions cut 0 bases from V and 4 bases from J, with 13 bases between. The CDR3 totals 16 residues. Germline V lookup: CDR1 LNHNV, CDR2 YYDKDF (reference sequence). DNA for the CDR3: TGTGCCACCAGCAGAGATCGTGGCGGCGGGTACAATGAGCAGTTCTTC. Protein sequence: CATSRDRGGGYNEQFF.

The rearrangement joins TRBV10-2 to TRBJ2-7; no reliable D call. The CDR3 has 13 residues. V was pared by 4 bases and J by 2 bases, with 9 bases between. Germline CDR1 WSHSY, CDR2 SAAADI. The CDR3 sequence: CASSGHLTYEQYF. The CDR3 DNA is TGCGCCAGCAGTGGTCACCTCACCTACGAGCAGTACTTC.

The V gene is TRBV2, the J gene TRBJ2-1; 8 nucleotides align to TRBD1. This CDR3 has 14 amino acids. With V trimmed by 6 bases and J by 7 bases, 8 bases remained unmatched. The germline CDR1 and CDR2 sequences are SNHLY and FYNNEI. CDR3 nucleotide sequence: TGTGCCAGCAGCAGAGGACAGGGAGTAAATGAGCAGTTCTTC. This encodes CASSRGQGVNEQFF.

The chain combines TRBV27 with TRBJ1-5; maybe TRBD1 (5 bases). Germline CDR1 MNHEY, CDR2 SMNVEV (reference sequence). Trimming pared 3 bases from V and 6 bases from J, leaving 12 bases between. The CDR3 contains 14 residues. CDR3 residues: CASSFGRGGQPQHF. In nucleotides, the CDR3 is TGTGCCAGCAGTTTTGGGAGGGGCGGTCAGCCCCAGCATTTT.

The V and J genes are TRBV2 and TRBJ2-7, with D perhaps assigned TRBD1 or TRBD2 (5 bases each). The germline V and J ends were trimmed by 6 bases and 3 bases, with 15 bases remaining between them. The CDR3 runs 14 residues. Germline V gives CDR1 SNHLY, CDR2 FYNNEI. For the CDR3, the DNA is TGTGCCAGCAGATCGGGACGGTACGTCTACGAGCAGTACTTC. This encodes CASRSGRYVYEQYF.

The chain links TRBV9 to TRBJ2-2, with 7 bases that match TRBD2. The CDR3 has 15 amino acids. CDR1 is SGDLS, CDR2 YYNGEE, per germline. The J segment lost 6 bases and the V segment lost 3 bases, leaving 8 bases of the junction unmatched. This chain's CDR3 is CASSGGAGVAGELFF. The CDR3, as DNA: TGTGCCAGCAGCGGAGGGGCGGGAGTGGCCGGGGAGCTGTTTTTT.

This clone was seen only once. The chain uses TRBV23-1 and TRBJ2-7; 10 bases are shared with TRBD1. TRBV23-1 is reported as an ORF; its role is uncertain. The CDR3 runs to 14 residues. V was pared by 3 bases and J by 6 bases, with 5 bases of the junction left unmatched. The CDR3, as DNA: TGCGCCAGCAGTCAGGACAGGGGGAACGGCGAGCAGTACTTC. Translating gives CASSQDRGNGEQYF.

This clone was found once. V usage is TRBV2 and J usage is TRBJ2-5; 11 nucleotides align to TRBD1. The CDR3 runs 15 residues. Germline-derived CDR1 and CDR2 are SNHLY and FYNNEI. Unmatched junction bases numbered 8, after V lost 6 bases and J lost 5 bases. CDR3 residues: CASSEGQGVGETQYF. In DNA, the CDR3 is TGTGCCAGCAGCGAGGGACAGGGGGTTGGGGAGACCCAGTACTTC.

The genes are TRBV5-8 and TRBJ1-2; D remains unclear. Germline CDR1 and CDR2: SGHTS and YDEGEE. V was clipped by 4 bases and J by 4 bases, with 8 bases between them. This CDR3 comprises 12 residues. The CDR3 spells CASSPRGYGYTF. CDR3 DNA: TGTGCCAGCAGCCCTAGAGGCTATGGCTACACCTTC.